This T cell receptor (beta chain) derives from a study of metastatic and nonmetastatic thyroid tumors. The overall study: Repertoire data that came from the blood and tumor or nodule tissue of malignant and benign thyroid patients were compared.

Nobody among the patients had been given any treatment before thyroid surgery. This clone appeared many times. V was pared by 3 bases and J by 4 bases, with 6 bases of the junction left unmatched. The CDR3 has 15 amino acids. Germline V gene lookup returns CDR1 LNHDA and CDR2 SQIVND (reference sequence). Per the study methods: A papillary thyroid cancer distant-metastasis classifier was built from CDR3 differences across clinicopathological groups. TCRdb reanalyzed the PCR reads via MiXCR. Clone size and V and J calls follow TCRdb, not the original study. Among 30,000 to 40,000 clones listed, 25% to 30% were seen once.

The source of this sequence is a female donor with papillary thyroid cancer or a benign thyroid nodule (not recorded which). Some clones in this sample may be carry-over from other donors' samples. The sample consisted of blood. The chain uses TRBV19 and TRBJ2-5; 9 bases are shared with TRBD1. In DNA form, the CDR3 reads TGTGCCAGTAGTATGACAGGGGGAGGTGGAGAGACCCAGTACTTC. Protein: CASSMTGGGGETQYF.